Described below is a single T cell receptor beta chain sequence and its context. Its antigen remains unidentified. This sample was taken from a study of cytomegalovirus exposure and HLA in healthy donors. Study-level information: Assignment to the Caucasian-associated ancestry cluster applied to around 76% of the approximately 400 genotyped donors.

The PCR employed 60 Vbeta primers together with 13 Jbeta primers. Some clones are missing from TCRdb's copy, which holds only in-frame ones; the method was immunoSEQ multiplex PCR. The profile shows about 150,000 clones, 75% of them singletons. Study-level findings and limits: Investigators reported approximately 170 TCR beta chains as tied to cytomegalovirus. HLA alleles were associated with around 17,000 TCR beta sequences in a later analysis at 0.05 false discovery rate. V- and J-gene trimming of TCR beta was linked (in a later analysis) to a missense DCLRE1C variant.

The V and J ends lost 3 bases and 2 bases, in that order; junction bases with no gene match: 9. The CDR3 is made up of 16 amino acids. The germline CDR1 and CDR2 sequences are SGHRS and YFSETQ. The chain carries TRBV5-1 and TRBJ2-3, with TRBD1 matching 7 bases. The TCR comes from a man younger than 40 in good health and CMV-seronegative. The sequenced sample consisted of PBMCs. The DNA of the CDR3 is TGCGCCAGCAGCTCGGGACAGCCAGGACACACAGATACGCAGTATTTT. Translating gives CASSSGQPGHTDTQYF.